One sample yielded the 9 T cell receptor beta chains listed below, sequenced in a study of cytomegalovirus exposure and HLA in healthy donors. Vbeta (60) and Jbeta (13) primers were used in the PCR. TCRdb's table, derived via immunoSEQ multiplex PCR, lists solely in-frame clones and lacks some. Of some 150,000 clones in the sample, approximately 75% were seen once. Sequencing was done on a sample of PBMCs. All receptors come from a man aged 25 to 40 in good health and CMV-seropositive.

Only one count was recorded for this clone. The chain joins TRBV5-1 to TRBJ2-1; D ambiguous. In germline, CDR1 is SGHRS, CDR2 YFSETQ. The V gene lost 0 bases and the J gene lost 4 bases, with 5 bases spanning the gap. The CDR3 runs 13 residues. The CDR3 DNA is TGCGCCAGCAGCTTGGCTCAGTACAATGAGCAGTTCTTC. This codes for CASSLAQYNEQFF. Based on the CDR3 plus reference TRBV5-1 and TRBJ2-1, the full variable domain is KAGVTQTPRYLIKTRGQQVTLSCSPISGHRSVSWYQQTPGQGLQFLFEYFSETQRNKGNFPGRFSGRQFSNSRSEMNVSTLELGDSALYLCASSLAQYNEQFFGPGTRLTVL.

The chain uses TRBV7-2 and TRBJ2-5, with D perhaps matching TRBD2 (6 bases). This CDR3 region has 15 residues. CDR1 is SGHTA and CDR2 is FQGNSA in the germline V gene. V lost 2 bases to trimming and J lost 5 bases, with 15 bases between them. The CDR3 DNA reads as TGTGCCAGCAGCTTACGAGGGGACTGGATTGAGACCCAGTACTTC. Amino acid sequence: CASSLRGDWIETQYF.

The gene calls are TRBV11-2 and TRBJ2-1; D might be TRBD1 (6 bases). The length of the CDR3 is 15 residues. The germline V and J ends were trimmed by 5 bases and 4 bases, with 15 bases remaining between them. Germline V lookup: CDR1 SGHAT, CDR2 FQNNGV. CDR3 sequence: CASSIGQSPYNEQFF. The CDR3 DNA is TGTGCCAGCAGCATAGGACAGTCACCTTACAATGAGCAGTTCTTC.

This clone appeared a few times. This chain connects TRBV6-5 to TRBJ2-7, with D possibly TRBD2 on 6 matching bases. Trimming removed 0 bases from V and 7 bases from J, with 10 bases in between. Germline CDR1 and CDR2: MNHEY and SVGAGI. This CDR3 contains 13 residues. CDR3 in amino acids: CASSYSRAGEQYF. The DNA of the CDR3 is TGTGCCAGCAGTTACTCCCGGGCGGGGGAGCAGTACTTC.

The V and J genes are TRBV27 and TRBJ2-1; D perhaps matches TRBD1 (6 bases). Per the germline V gene, CDR1 is MNHEY and CDR2 is SMNVEV (reference sequence). CDR3 length: 15 residues. The V and J ends lost 3 bases and 3 bases respectively, with 12 bases between them. The CDR3 loop reads CASSLGQGRYNEQFF. The DNA for the CDR3 is TGTGCCAGCAGTTTGGGGCAGGGGCGCTACAATGAGCAGTTCTTC.

This chain connects TRBV6-4 to TRBJ2-2; 7 nucleotides line up with TRBD1. Germline lookup yields CDR1 MRHNA and CDR2 SNTAGT. This CDR3 is built from 14 residues. With V trimmed by 7 bases and J by 5 bases, 7 bases remained unmatched. The CDR3 nucleotides read TGTGCCAGCAATGAGACAGGGCCAACCGGGGAGCTGTTTTTT. This encodes CASNETGPTGELFF.

The chain recombines TRBV20-1 with TRBJ1-2, with D uncertain. Germline V gene sequence: CDR1 DFQATT, CDR2 SNEGSKA (reference sequence). This CDR3 is 11 amino acids long. Deletions cut 5 bases from V and 5 bases from J, with 9 bases between. Here the CDR3 DNA reads TGCAGTGCTCGGGAGCGATATGGCTACACCTTC. Its translation is CSARERYGYTF.

This clone showed up just a few times. The chain employs TRBV28 and TRBJ1-6, with TRBD1 identical over 10 bases. Germline values: CDR1 MDHEN, CDR2 SYDVKM. The CDR3 contains 16 residues. Trimming removed 3 bases from V and 5 bases from J; junction bases left unmatched: 4. The CDR3: CASSFWDRGNNSPLHF. The CDR3, as DNA: TGTGCCAGCAGTTTCTGGGACAGGGGAAATAATTCACCCCTCCACTTT.

V gene TRBV5-1 combines with J gene TRBJ2-7; a weak D match, TRBD2 (7 bases). Trimming took off 5 bases at V and 0 bases at J, with 15 bases between the two ends. CDR3 length: 15 amino acids. The germline gives CDR1 SGHRS, CDR2 YFSETQ. This chain's CDR3 is CASSYVGGGSYEQYF. Written as DNA, the CDR3 is TGCGCCAGCAGTTACGTAGGGGGGGGCTCCTACGAGCAGTACTTC. The whole variable domain, remainder taken from reference TRBV5-1 and TRBJ2-7, is KAGVTQTPRYLIKTRGQQVTLSCSPISGHRSVSWYQQTPGQGLQFLFEYFSETQRNKGNFPGRFSGRQFSNSRSEMNVSTLELGDSALYLCASSYVGGGSYEQYFGPGTRLTVT.